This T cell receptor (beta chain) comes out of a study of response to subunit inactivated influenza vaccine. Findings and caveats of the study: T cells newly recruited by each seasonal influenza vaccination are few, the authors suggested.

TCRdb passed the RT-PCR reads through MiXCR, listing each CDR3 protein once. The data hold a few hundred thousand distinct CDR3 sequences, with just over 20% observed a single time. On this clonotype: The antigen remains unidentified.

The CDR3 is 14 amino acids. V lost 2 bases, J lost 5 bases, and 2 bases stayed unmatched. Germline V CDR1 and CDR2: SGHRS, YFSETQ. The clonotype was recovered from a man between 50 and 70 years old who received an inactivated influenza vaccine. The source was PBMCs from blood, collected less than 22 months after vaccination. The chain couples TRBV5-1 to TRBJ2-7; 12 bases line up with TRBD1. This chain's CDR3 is CASSFGTGGHEQYF. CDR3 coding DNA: TGCGCCAGCAGCTTCGGGACAGGGGGCCACGAGCAGTACTTC.